These 26 T cell receptor beta chains were all obtained from the same sample, sequenced in a study of control samples from healthy donors and cancer patients. This table comes from immunoSEQ multiplex PCR, and its TCRdb copy is limited to in-frame clones, with some not included. The table has 150,000 to 200,000 clones, approximately 90% seen once. Sequenced: blood. The receptors originated from a man aged 25 to 40 in good health.

V is TRBV4-1 and J is TRBJ1-2; 7 positions agree with TRBD1. CDR1 is MGHRA, CDR2 YSYEKL, per germline. This CDR3 spans 14 amino acids. V gave up 0 bases and J gave up 5 bases; unmatched junction bases: 3. The CDR3 bases are TGCGCCAGCAGCCAAGATGACAGGGTTTATGGCTACACCTTC. Translated, it gives CASSQDDRVYGYTF.

The gene calls are TRBV25-1 and TRBJ1-5; D is uncertain. The V and J ends lost 1 base and 9 bases respectively, with 7 bases between them. Per germline, CDR1 MGHDK and CDR2 SYGVNS. The CDR3 is 12 amino acids. The DNA for the CDR3 is TGTGCCAGCAGTGAATCCGTGGGGCCCCAGCATTTT. Protein: CASSESVGPQHF. Supplemented by reference TRBV25-1 and TRBJ1-5, the full variable domain reads EADIYQTPRYLVIGTGKKITLECSQTMGHDKMYWYQQDPGMELHLIHYSYGVNSTEKGDLSSESTVSRIRTEHFPLTLESARPSHTSQYLCASSESVGPQHFGDGTRLSIL.

J is TRBJ2-2 and V is TRBV3-1 (or the pseudogene TRBV3-2); D might be TRBD2 (5 bases). The CDR3 consists of 17 residues. Trimming left V 0 bases short and J 4 bases short, with 15 bases between. Germline loops: CDR1 LGHDT, CDR2 YNNKEL (reference sequence). CDR3 bases: TGTGCCAGCAGCCAAGACCCCGGTGGAGGTGCCACCGGGGAGCTGTTTTTT. It codes for CASSQDPGGGATGELFF.

The V and J genes are TRBV28 and TRBJ1-2, with D possibly being TRBD1 (6 bases). CDR1 MDHEN and CDR2 SYDVKM come from the germline V gene. This CDR3 contains 14 residues. V was clipped by 7 bases and J by 3 bases, with 15 bases between them. CDR3 sequence (DNA): TGTGCCAGCAAGCGGGACATTCTGGACTATGGCTACACCTTC. Protein product: CASKRDILDYGYTF.

This clone was counted between two and nine times. This rearrangement joins TRBV18 to TRBJ2-1; D is possibly TRBD2 (6 bases). The length of the CDR3 is 15 residues. Trimming left V 3 bases short and J 8 bases short, with 17 bases between. CDR1 is KGHSH, CDR2 LQKENI, per germline. The CDR3 loop reads CASSPGQTLADEQFF. The CDR3 coding sequence is TGTGCCAGCTCACCCGGCCAAACACTAGCCGATGAGCAGTTCTTC.

This rearrangement joins TRBV5-1 to TRBJ1-1; possibly TRBD1 for D (5 bases). The germline gives CDR1 SGHRS, CDR2 YFSETQ. CDR3 length: 14 amino acids. The ends were cut back, 4 bases at V and 0 bases at J, with 10 bases in the middle. This CDR3 is CASSRRGVNTEAFF. The DNA for the CDR3 is TGCGCCAGCAGCCGTCGGGGGGTGAACACTGAAGCTTTCTTT.

This clone was found a few times. Other DNA sequences in the sample encode the same CDR3. This chain joins TRBV2 and TRBJ1-2; 7 bases line up with TRBD1. Per the germline V gene, CDR1 is SNHLY and CDR2 is FYNNEI. The CDR3 sequence is 13 residues long. Trimming at V came to 6 bases and at J to 8 bases, leaving 9 bases not matched to a gene. CDR3 residues: CASSAGGVWGYTF. CDR3 sequence (DNA): TGTGCCAGCAGCGCAGGGGGTGTGTGGGGCTACACCTTC.

This clone was recorded once. V and J are TRBV27 and TRBJ2-1; a possible D gene is TRBD2 (5 bases). Trimming shortened V by 5 bases and J by 0 bases, and 11 bases separated the two germline ends. The CDR3 sequence is 15 residues long. CDR1 MNHEY and CDR2 SMNVEV come from the germline V gene (reference sequence). The CDR3 region is CASSQGLSSYNEQFF. The CDR3 DNA reads as TGTGCCAGCAGTCAAGGACTTTCCTCCTACAATGAGCAGTTCTTC.

The rearrangement uses TRBV11-2 and TRBJ2-2; perhaps TRBD2 as D (5 bases). Trimming shortened V by 5 bases and J by 5 bases, and 12 bases separated the two germline ends. CDR1 is SGHAT and CDR2 is FQNNGV in the germline V gene. There are 14 residues in the CDR3. Written as DNA, the CDR3 is TGTGCCAGCAGCCCCCTGCGGGCTACCGGGGAGCTGTTTTTT. This codes for CASSPLRATGELFF.

This clone was observed a handful of times. V gene TRBV5-4 combines with J gene TRBJ2-7, with TRBD1 identical over 11 bases. This CDR3 has 13 residues. V dropped 5 bases and J dropped 3; count of bases not matched to a gene: 1. The germline gives CDR1 SGHNT, CDR2 YYREEE (reference sequence). The CDR3 DNA reads TGTGCCAGCAGGGGACAGGGGGACTACGAGCAGTACTTC. Its translation: CASRGQGDYEQYF.

V is TRBV7-9 and J is TRBJ1-1; no firm D call. CDR3 length: 14 amino acids. Germline-derived CDR1 and CDR2 are SEHNR and FQNEAQ (reference sequence). V lost 2 bases, J lost 2 bases, and 9 bases lay in between. As DNA, the CDR3 is TGTGCCAGCAGCTTAATCTACAGCAACACTGAAGCTTTCTTT. It specifies CASSLIYSNTEAFF.

The gene calls are TRBV18 and TRBJ1-4; perhaps TRBD1 as D (5 bases). In germline, CDR1 is KGHSH, CDR2 LQKENI. CDR3 length: 13 residues. The germline V and J ends were trimmed by 5 bases and 8 bases, with 12 bases remaining between them. In nucleotides, the CDR3 is TGTGCCAGCTCAGGCTCGGGGGAGGAAAAACTGTTTTTT. This translates into CASSGSGEEKLFF.

V is TRBV28 and J is TRBJ1-1, with TRBD1 matching over 7 bases. The V segment lost 7 bases and the J segment 2 bases; nucleotides outside the gene matches: 4. Germline V CDR1 and CDR2: MDHEN, SYDVKM. The CDR3 covers 13 residues. The CDR3 coding sequence is TGTGCCAGCATGAGGGACAGCAACACTGAAGCTTTCTTT. This codes for CASMRDSNTEAFF.

The chain links TRBV24-1 to TRBJ2-2; 12 positions agree with TRBD1. In germline, CDR1 is KGHDR, CDR2 SFDVKD. The J segment lost 7 bases and the V segment lost 4 bases, leaving 9 bases of the junction unmatched. The CDR3 length is 17 residues. DNA for the CDR3: TGTGCCACCAGTGAGCCAGGGACAGGGGGCAGGAACGGGGAGCTGTTTTTT. Translated: CATSEPGTGGRNGELFF.

V is TRBV27 and J is TRBJ1-2, with 8 bases lining up with TRBD1. Germline CDR1 is MNHEY and CDR2 is SMNVEV (reference sequence). J lost 14 bases, V lost 4 bases, and 15 bases had no gene match. The CDR3 consists of 14 residues. The CDR3 sequence: CASSSRQGPVTKTF. CDR3 in DNA: TGTGCCAGCAGTTCGCGACAGGGGCCCGTAACAAAAACCTTC.

V gene TRBV6-6 combines with J gene TRBJ1-5; TRBD1 is a possible D gene (6 bases). CDR1 is MNHNY, CDR2 SVGAGI, per germline (reference sequence). The length of the CDR3 is 13 residues. V was trimmed by 6 bases and J by 6 bases, leaving 12 bases between them. Here the CDR3 DNA reads TGTGCCAGCAGGTTACAGGGTAGTCAGCCCCAGCATTTT. This sequence encodes CASRLQGSQPQHF.

The rearrangement uses TRBV7-9 and TRBJ1-2, with D unclear. Trimming shortened V by 2 bases and J by 2 bases, and 6 bases separated the two germline ends. CDR1 is SEHNR, CDR2 FQNEAQ, per germline (reference sequence). The CDR3 totals 13 residues. The CDR3 bases are TGTGCCAGCAGCTTAATAGGAAACTATGGCTACACCTTC. This codes for CASSLIGNYGYTF.

The chain recombines TRBV9 with TRBJ2-2, with 7 bases identical to TRBD2. Germline CDR1 and CDR2: SGDLS and YYNGEE. This CDR3 contains 15 residues. The V gene end was trimmed by 4 bases and the J gene end by 5 bases; junction bases not matched to a gene: 8. The CDR3 bases are TGTGCCAGCAGCAACCGCGGGGGACGAACCGGGGAGCTGTTTTTT. This codes for CASSNRGGRTGELFF.

The rearrangement joins TRBV4-1 to TRBJ2-3; either TRBD1 or TRBD2 may fit D (7 bases each). Germline V gene lookup returns CDR1 MGHRA and CDR2 YSYEKL. With 4 bases removed from V and 2 bases from J, the gap between germline ends came to 19 bases. This CDR3 is 17 amino acids long. CDR3 coding DNA: TGCGCCAGCAGCCGGAGGCAAGCGGGACAGACCACAGATACGCAGTATTTT. Translating it yields CASSRRQAGQTTDTQYF.

As regards this clone: The sample holds other DNA sequences that translate to the same CDR3. V gene TRBV19 combines with J gene TRBJ1-5, with 9 bases lining up with TRBD1. Trimming removed 3 bases from V and 6 bases from J; junction bases left unmatched: 3. CDR3 length: 14 residues. Germline-derived CDR1 and CDR2 are LNHDA and SQIVND (reference sequence). CDR3 DNA: TGTGCCAGTAGTATCGGGACAGGGAGTCAGCCCCAGCATTTT. Encoded protein: CASSIGTGSQPQHF.

The rearrangement links TRBV6-5 to TRBJ1-6; no clear D gene. The CDR3 sequence is 15 residues long. The V end was cut by 10 bases, the J end by 9 bases, with 22 bases between. Germline assignment: CDR1 MNHEY and CDR2 SVGAGI. CDR3 region: CAIRAIGPVASPLHF. The CDR3 region has the DNA TGTGCCATTCGCGCGATTGGACCAGTAGCTTCACCCCTCCACTTT.

The chain carries TRBV11-1 and TRBJ2-1; D possibly corresponds to TRBD2 (6 bases). This CDR3 has 14 amino acids. Trimming cost V 5 bases and J 10 bases, with 18 bases left between them. Germline values: CDR1 SGHAT, CDR2 FQDESV (reference sequence). The CDR3: CASSVEDYLREQFF. The CDR3 region has the DNA TGTGCCAGCAGCGTCGAGGACTATCTCCGGGAGCAGTTCTTC.

The table lists this clone with a count of one. The chain is built from TRBV4-2 and TRBJ2-2; the match to TRBD2 covers 10 bases. The V gene's germline CDR1 is LGHNA and CDR2 YNFKEQ. This CDR3 is built from 18 residues. Trimming removed 0 bases from V and 1 base from J; junction bases left unmatched: 5. For the CDR3, the DNA is TGTGCCAGCAGCCAAGAGCCTAGCGGGGGCCTGAACACCGGGGAGCTGTTTTTT. It codes for CASSQEPSGGLNTGELFF.

This chain links TRBV9 with TRBJ1-1; D ambiguous. Trimming pared 1 base from V and 2 bases from J, leaving 6 bases between. Germline CDR1 reads SGDLS; CDR2 reads YYNGEE. The CDR3 runs to 13 residues. The CDR3 loop is CASSVIRNTEAFF. The DNA of the CDR3 is TGTGCCAGCAGCGTAATACGTAACACTGAAGCTTTCTTT.

This rearrangement joins TRBV4-3 to TRBJ1-1; D not certain. The germline V gene has CDR1 LGHNA and CDR2 YSLEER. This CDR3 is built from 14 residues. Trimming removed 2 bases at V and 1 base at J, with 8 bases between. DNA of the CDR3: TGCGCCAGCAGCCAAAGTTACAGGAACACTGAAGCTTTCTTT. Protein sequence: CASSQSYRNTEAFF.

The chain is built from TRBV24-1 and TRBJ1-5; TRBD1 matches 9 bases. The CDR3 is made up of 13 amino acids. J gave up 6 bases and V 12 bases, and 8 bases lay outside the gene matches. Germline V CDR1 and CDR2: KGHDR, SFDVKD. The CDR3 DNA reads TGTGCCGTAGGGGACAGGGAAACTCAGCCCCAGCATTTT. Translated: CAVGDRETQPQHF.